Detailed here is one T cell receptor (beta chain). Its target is unknown. The sample is drawn from a study of cytomegalovirus exposure and HLA in healthy donors. As for the study in general: Approximately 80 million unique TCRs from HLA-typed donors were held in an early data release.

Germline trimming cut 4 bases from V and 9 bases from J; bases unmatched to any gene: 7. CDR1 and CDR2 from the germline V gene are SGHVS and FQNEAQ. This CDR3 is 15 amino acids long. Regarding the study as a whole: One variant, a missense change in DCLRE1C, was linked in a later analysis to TCR beta V- and J-gene trimming.

Primers: 60 Vbeta forward and 13 Jbeta reverse. Profiled with immunoSEQ multiplex PCR; TCRdb holds only in-frame clones, not every one. The sample carries some 100,000 clones, around 79% recorded once. The receptor was derived from a male donor in good health and CMV-seropositive. The genes are TRBV7-8 and TRBJ1-6; TRBD1 aligns across 9 bases. Input material: PBMCs. CDR3 DNA: TGTGCCAGCAGCTCGAGGACAGGGGATATTTCACCCCTCCACTTT. It yields the protein CASSSRTGDISPLHF.